This TCR beta chain was observed in a study of identical twins. Template switching added a universal primer site; cDNA carried unique molecular identifiers. TCRdb recomputed calls from the 5' RACE reads with MiXCR, one row per CDR3 protein. The repertoire holds approximately 690,000 distinct CDR3 sequences, with around 5.7% as singletons. This CDR3 region has 14 residues. Trimming at V came to 3 bases and at J to 4 bases, leaving 6 bases not matched to a gene. Germline V gives CDR1 DFQATT, CDR2 SNEGSKA (reference sequence). This clonotype was seen a handful of times. Its antigen remains unknown. Whole-study findings and limits: While abundant cord blood beta clonotypes carried fewer insertions, memory repertoires showed no such pattern.

This TCR came from a man aged 18 to 30 in good health. The rearrangement links TRBV20-1 to TRBJ2-7, with 10 bases that match TRBD2. Sequences were obtained from naive T cells sorted from blood. The DNA for the CDR3 is TGCAGTGCTAGGGCGGGACTAGCGCCGTACGAGCAGTACTTC. This sequence encodes CSARAGLAPYEQYF.